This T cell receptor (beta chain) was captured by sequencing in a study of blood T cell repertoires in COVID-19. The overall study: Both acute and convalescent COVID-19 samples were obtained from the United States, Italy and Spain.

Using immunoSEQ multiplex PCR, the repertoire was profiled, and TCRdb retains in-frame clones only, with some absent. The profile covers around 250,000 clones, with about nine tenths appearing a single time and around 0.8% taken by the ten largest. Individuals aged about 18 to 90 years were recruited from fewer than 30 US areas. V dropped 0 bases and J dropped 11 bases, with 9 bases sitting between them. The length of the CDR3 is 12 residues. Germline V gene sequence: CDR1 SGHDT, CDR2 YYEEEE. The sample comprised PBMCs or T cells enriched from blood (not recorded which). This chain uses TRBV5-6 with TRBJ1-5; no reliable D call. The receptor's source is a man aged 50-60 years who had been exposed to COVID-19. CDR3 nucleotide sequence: TGTGCCAGCAGCTTGGCCGGGCGGGCCCAGCATTTT. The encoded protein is CASSLAGRAQHF.